A single sample gave rise to the 12 T cell receptor beta chains below, sequenced in a study of graft-versus-host responses after intestinal transplantation. For these TCRs, the target antigens are not known. Produced via immunoSEQ multiplex PCR; TCRdb's table is partial and in-frame only. The sample records 85,000 to 90,000 clones, roughly 92% being singletons. Source: unstimulated CD4+ T cells sorted from spleen or lymph node cells, taken before intestinal transplant. The receptors here all came from a human donor who received an intestinal transplant.

Worth noting for this clone: Different DNA sequences within this sample yield the same CDR3. The chain combines TRBV7-9 with TRBJ1-1; D gene ambiguous. Germline V lookup: CDR1 SEHNR, CDR2 FQNEAQ (reference sequence). CDR3 size: 14 residues. Trimming pared 1 base from V and 0 bases from J, leaving 6 bases between. The CDR3 sequence: CASSLVPVNTEAFF. As DNA, the CDR3 is TGTGCCAGCAGCTTAGTTCCGGTGAACACTGAAGCTTTCTTT.

This sequence joins TRBV2 and TRBJ2-7; 7 bases fit TRBD1. The V gene end was trimmed by 8 bases and the J gene end by 2 bases; junction bases not matched to a gene: 6. Germline V CDR1 and CDR2: SNHLY, FYNNEI. The CDR3 is 13 residues long. This CDR3 reads CASRDSRTYEQYF. As DNA, the CDR3 is TGTGCCAGCCGGGACAGCAGAACCTACGAGCAGTACTTC.

The chain has TRBV10-3 and TRBJ1-1, with D possibly matching TRBD1 (6 bases). The germline V gene encodes CDR1 ENHRY and CDR2 SYGVKD. The CDR3 runs to 15 residues. Trimming removed 0 bases from V and 5 bases from J, with 13 bases in between. The CDR3 coding sequence is TGTGCCATCAGTGAGTCGCAGGGGAGGCGGACTGAAGCTTTCTTT. Its translation: CAISESQGRRTEAFF.

The chain links TRBV18 to TRBJ2-1, with TRBD1 as a possible D gene (8 bases). V lost 3 bases to trimming and J lost 10 bases, with 22 bases between them. Germline-derived CDR1 and CDR2 are KGHSH and LQKENI. The CDR3 sequence is 16 residues long. The CDR3 reads CASSPGLGTGGVEQFF. Here the CDR3 DNA reads TGTGCCAGCTCACCTGGGCTGGGAACAGGGGGGGTCGAGCAGTTCTTC.

V is TRBV9 and J is TRBJ1-4; TRBD1 might be the D (5 bases). Germline-derived CDR1 and CDR2 are SGDLS and YYNGEE. This CDR3 comprises 14 residues. Between the trimmed V and J ends, which lost 2 bases and 0 bases, there was a span of 5 bases. CDR3 nucleotides: TGTGCCAGCAGCGTGGGGGCAACTAATGAAAAACTGTTTTTT. It encodes CASSVGATNEKLFF.

V is TRBV14 and J is TRBJ2-3; D call uncertain. Trimming stripped 2 bases from V and 7 bases from J, with 34 bases between. CDR3 length: 21 amino acids. CDR1 and CDR2 (germline): SGHDN, FVKESK. In DNA form, the CDR3 reads TGTGCCAGCAGCCAAATGCCCGGCAGCTCTGACTCCGGCCTCTCCCTTTATACGCAGTATTTT. Translated, it gives CASSQMPGSSDSGLSLYTQYF.

Here the CDR3 DNA reads TGTGCCAGCAGTAAACTAGCGGGAGGTTACGAGCAGTACTTC. Protein: CASSKLAGGYEQYF. V and J are TRBV6-6 and TRBJ2-7; 12 nucleotides agree with TRBD2. Unmatched junction bases numbered 3, after V lost 5 bases and J lost 4 bases. This CDR3 region has 14 residues. Germline CDR1 is MNHNY and CDR2 is SVGAGI (reference sequence).

The chain combines TRBV6-5 with TRBJ1-5; 9 nucleotides match TRBD1. Germline V lookup: CDR1 MNHEY, CDR2 SVGAGI. V gave up 5 bases and J gave up 3 bases; unmatched junction bases: 5. The CDR3 is made up of 15 amino acids. As DNA, the CDR3 is TGTGCCAGCAGTCCCCGGGACAGGGTCAATCAGCCCCAGCATTTT. This codes for CASSPRDRVNQPQHF.

This clone was seen a single time. CDR3: CASSLALSLGPTNTEAFF. Here the CDR3 DNA reads TGTGCCAGCAGCTTAGCGTTATCTTTGGGCCCTACGAACACTGAAGCTTTCTTT. The chain carries TRBV7-6 and TRBJ1-1; no clear D. CDR1 and CDR2 (germline): SGHVS, FNYEAQ. The CDR3 contains 18 residues. Trimming removed 0 bases at V and 1 base at J, with 18 bases between.

The chain recombines TRBV7-8 with TRBJ2-1, with D perhaps matching TRBD1 (6 bases). Germline V CDR1 and CDR2: SGHVS, FQNEAQ. V was cut by 4 bases and J by 10 bases, with 20 bases left in between. The CDR3 is 15 residues long. The DNA for the CDR3 is TGTGCCAGCAGCTCGCAGGGGTTGGTTCGGAAGGAGCAGTTCTTC. It specifies CASSSQGLVRKEQFF.

The chain is built from TRBV15 and TRBJ1-2, with a tentative D call TRBD1 (5 bases). The CDR3 spans 16 residues. CDR1 and CDR2 (germline): LNHNV, YYDKDF (reference sequence). V lost 3 bases and J lost 3, with 17 bases in between. The CDR3 loop reads CATSRGRLQADYGYTF. The CDR3 coding sequence is TGTGCCACCAGCAGGGGACGGTTACAGGCCGACTATGGCTACACCTTC.

J is TRBJ1-5 and V is TRBV27; weak D call: TRBD1 (5 bases). The germline V gene has CDR1 MNHEY and CDR2 SMNVEV (reference sequence). The ends were cut back, 2 bases at V and 7 bases at J, with 12 bases in the middle. The CDR3 spans 14 residues. CDR3 coding DNA: TGTGCCAGCAGTTTAAGCAGGGACGGACAGCCCCAGCATTTT. Amino acids: CASSLSRDGQPQHF.